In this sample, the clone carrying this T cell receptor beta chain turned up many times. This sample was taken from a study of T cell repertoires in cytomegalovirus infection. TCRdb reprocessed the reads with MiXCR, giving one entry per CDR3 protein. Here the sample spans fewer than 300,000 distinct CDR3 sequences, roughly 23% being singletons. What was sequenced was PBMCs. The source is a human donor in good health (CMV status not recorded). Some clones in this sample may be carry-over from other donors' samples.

The CDR3, as DNA: TGTGCCAGCAGCCCGAGACTAGCGGCCGATACGCAGTATTTT. As protein: CASSPRLAADTQYF. V is TRBV7-2 and J is TRBJ2-3; 9 nucleotides agree with TRBD2. Unmatched junction bases numbered 6, after V lost 5 bases and J lost 6 bases. Germline values: CDR1 SGHTA, CDR2 FQGNSA. The CDR3 runs 14 residues.